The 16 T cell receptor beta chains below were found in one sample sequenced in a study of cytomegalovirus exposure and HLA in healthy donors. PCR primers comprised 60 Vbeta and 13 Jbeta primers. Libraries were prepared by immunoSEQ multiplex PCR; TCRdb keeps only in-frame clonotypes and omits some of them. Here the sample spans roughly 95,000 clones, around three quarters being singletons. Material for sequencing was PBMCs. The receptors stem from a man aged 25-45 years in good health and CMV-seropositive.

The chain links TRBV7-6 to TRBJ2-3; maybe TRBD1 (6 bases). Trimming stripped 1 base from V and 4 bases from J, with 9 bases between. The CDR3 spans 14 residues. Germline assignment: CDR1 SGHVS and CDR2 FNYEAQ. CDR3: CASSLVQGPDTQYF. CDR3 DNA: TGTGCCAGCAGCTTAGTACAGGGCCCAGATACGCAGTATTTT.

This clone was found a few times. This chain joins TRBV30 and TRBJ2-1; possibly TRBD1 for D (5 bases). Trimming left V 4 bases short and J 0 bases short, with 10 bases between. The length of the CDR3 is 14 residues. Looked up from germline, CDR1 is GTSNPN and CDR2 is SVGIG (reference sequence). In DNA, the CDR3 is TGTGCCTGGAATCAGGGTTTCTCCTACAATGAGCAGTTCTTC. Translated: CAWNQGFSYNEQFF.

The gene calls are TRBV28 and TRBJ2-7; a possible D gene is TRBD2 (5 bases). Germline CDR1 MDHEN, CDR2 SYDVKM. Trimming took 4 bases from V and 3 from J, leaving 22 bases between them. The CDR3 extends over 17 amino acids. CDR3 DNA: TGTGCCAGCAGTTCCGGTCGGCTCTCCGAGGGCAACTACGAGCAGTACTTC. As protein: CASSSGRLSEGNYEQYF. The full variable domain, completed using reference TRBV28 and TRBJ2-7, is DVKVTQSSRYLVKRTGEKVFLECVQDMDHENMFWYRQDPGLGLRLIYFSYDVKMKEKGDIPEGYSVSREKKERFSLILESASTNQTSMYLCASSSGRLSEGNYEQYFGPGTRLTVT.

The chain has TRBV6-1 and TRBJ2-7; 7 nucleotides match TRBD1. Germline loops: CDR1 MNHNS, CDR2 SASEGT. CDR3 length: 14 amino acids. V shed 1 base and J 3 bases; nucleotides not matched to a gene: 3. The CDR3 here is CASSEVGDSYEQYV. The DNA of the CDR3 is TGTGCCAGCAGTGAAGTGGGGGACAGCTACGAGCAGTACGTC.

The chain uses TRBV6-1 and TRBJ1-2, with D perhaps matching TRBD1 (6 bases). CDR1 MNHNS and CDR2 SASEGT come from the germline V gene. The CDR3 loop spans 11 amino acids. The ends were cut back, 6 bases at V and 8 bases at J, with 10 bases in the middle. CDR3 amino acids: CASRGGRGYTF. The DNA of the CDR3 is TGTGCCAGCAGAGGGGGTCGGGGCTACACCTTC.

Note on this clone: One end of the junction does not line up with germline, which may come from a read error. CDR3 nucleotide sequence: TGCAGCGTTGAAACCCCTAGCCTCCTCCTCATCTTC. This codes for CSVETPSLLLIF. The chain carries TRBV29-1 and TRBJ2-1; D is possibly TRBD2 (5 bases). This CDR3 comprises 12 residues. Per the germline V gene, CDR1 is SQVTM and CDR2 is ANQGSEA.

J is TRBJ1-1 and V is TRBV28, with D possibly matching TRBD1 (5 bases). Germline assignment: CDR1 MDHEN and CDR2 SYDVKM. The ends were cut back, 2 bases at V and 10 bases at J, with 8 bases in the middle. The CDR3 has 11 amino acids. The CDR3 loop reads CASSLNRGAFF. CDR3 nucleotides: TGTGCCAGCAGTTTAAATAGGGGAGCTTTCTTT.

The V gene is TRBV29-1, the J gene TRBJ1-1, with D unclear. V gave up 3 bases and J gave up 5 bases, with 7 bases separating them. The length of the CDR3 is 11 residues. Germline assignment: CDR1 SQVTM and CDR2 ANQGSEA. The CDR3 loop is CSVDGGTEAFF. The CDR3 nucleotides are TGCAGCGTTGATGGCGGGACTGAAGCTTTCTTT.

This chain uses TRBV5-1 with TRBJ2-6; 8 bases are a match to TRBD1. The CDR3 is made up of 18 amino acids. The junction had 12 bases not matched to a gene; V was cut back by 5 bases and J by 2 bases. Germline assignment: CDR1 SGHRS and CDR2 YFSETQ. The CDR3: CASRLGVQGATGANVLTF. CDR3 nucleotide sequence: TGCGCCAGCAGACTGGGGGTCCAGGGGGCAACTGGGGCCAACGTCCTGACTTTC.

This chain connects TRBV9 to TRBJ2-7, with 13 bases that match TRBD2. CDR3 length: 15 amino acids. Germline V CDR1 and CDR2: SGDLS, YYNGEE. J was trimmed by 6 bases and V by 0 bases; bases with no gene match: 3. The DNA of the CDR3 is TGTGCCAGCAGCGTAGGGACTAGCGGGAGACTCGAGCAGTACTTC. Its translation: CASSVGTSGRLEQYF.

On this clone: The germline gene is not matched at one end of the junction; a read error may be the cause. CDR3 sequence reads: CASSSHRDSF. The DNA for the CDR3 is TGTGCCAGCAGCTCTCACCGGGACAGTTTT. The rearrangement joins TRBV7-8 to TRBJ2-3; the match to TRBD1 covers 7 bases. The germline CDR1 and CDR2 sequences are SGHVS and FQNEAQ. This CDR3 region has 10 residues.

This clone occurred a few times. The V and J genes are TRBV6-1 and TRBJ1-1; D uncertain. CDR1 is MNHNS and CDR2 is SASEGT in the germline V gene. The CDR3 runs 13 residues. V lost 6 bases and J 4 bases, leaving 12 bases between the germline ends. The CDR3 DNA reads TGTGCCAGCAGGAAAGTAGAGGTCACTGAAGCTTTCTTT. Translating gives CASRKVEVTEAFF.

The CDR3 nucleotides read TGTGCCAGCAGAACCTACAGGGAAGGAGAGACCCAGTACTTC. It translates to CASRTYREGETQYF. The V gene is TRBV6-5, the J gene TRBJ2-5, with D possibly being TRBD1 (6 bases). Germline CDR1 reads MNHEY; CDR2 reads SVGAGI. This CDR3 comprises 14 residues. V lost 6 bases and J lost 4, with 15 bases in between.

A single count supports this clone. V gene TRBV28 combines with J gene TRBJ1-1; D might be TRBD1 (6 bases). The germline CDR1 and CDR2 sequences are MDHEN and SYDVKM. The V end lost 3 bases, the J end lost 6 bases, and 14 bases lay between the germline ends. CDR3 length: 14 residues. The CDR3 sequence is CASSFFGGLAEAFF. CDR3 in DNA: TGTGCCAGCAGTTTTTTCGGGGGGCTTGCTGAAGCTTTCTTT.

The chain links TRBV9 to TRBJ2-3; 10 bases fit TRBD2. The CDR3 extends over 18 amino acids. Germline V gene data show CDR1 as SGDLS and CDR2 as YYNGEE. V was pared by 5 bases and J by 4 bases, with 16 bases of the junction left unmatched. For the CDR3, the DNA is TGTGCCAGCAGGCCAACTAGCGGGATGGGTACCCCCCCAGATACGCAGTATTTT. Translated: CASRPTSGMGTPPDTQYF.

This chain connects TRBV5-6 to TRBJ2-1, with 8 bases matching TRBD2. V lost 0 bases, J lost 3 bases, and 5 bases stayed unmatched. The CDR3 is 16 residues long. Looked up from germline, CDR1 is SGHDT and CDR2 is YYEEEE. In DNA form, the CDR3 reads TGTGCCAGCAGCTTGGAACTAGCGGAACTCTACAATGAGCAGTTCTTC. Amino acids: CASSLELAELYNEQFF.